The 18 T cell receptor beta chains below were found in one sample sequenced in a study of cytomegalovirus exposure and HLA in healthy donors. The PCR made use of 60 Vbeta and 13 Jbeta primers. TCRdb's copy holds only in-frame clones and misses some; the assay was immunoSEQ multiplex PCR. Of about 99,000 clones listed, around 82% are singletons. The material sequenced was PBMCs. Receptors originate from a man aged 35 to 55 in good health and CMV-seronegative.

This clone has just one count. The CDR3 nucleotides read TGTGCCAGCAGCTTAGGGACAGGTGAAGCTTTCTTT. Translated: CASSLGTGEAFF. J is TRBJ1-1 and V is TRBV11-3; 7 nucleotides line up with TRBD1. Losses at the gene ends were 1 base for V and 7 bases for J; bases not matched to a gene: 0. The CDR3 totals 12 residues. Germline assignment: CDR1 SGHNT and CDR2 YENEEA.

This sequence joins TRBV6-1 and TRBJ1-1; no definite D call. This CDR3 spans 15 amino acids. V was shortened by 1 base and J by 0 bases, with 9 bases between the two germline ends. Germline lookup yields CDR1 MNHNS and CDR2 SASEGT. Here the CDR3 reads CASSEVWQVNTEAFF. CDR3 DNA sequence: TGTGCCAGCAGTGAAGTGTGGCAGGTGAACACTGAAGCTTTCTTT.

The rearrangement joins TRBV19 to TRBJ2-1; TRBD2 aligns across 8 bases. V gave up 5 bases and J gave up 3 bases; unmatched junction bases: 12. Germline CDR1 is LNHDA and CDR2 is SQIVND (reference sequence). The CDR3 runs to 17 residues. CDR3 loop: CASSLSQIAGFYNEQFF. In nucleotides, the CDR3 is TGTGCCAGTAGTTTATCGCAAATAGCGGGATTCTACAATGAGCAGTTCTTC.

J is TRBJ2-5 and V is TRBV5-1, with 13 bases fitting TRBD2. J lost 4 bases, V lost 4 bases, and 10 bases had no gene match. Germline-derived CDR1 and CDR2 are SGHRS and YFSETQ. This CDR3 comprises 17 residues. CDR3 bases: TGCGCCAGCAGCCGAACGTCGGGACTAGCGGGACGAGAGACCCAGTACTTC. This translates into CASSRTSGLAGRETQYF.

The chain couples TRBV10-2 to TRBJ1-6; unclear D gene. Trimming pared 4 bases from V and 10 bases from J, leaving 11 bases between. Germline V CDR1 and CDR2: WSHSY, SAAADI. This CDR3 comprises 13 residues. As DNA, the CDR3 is TGCGCCAGCAGTGCTAGCTTAGGCTCACCCCTCCACTTT. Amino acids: CASSASLGSPLHF.

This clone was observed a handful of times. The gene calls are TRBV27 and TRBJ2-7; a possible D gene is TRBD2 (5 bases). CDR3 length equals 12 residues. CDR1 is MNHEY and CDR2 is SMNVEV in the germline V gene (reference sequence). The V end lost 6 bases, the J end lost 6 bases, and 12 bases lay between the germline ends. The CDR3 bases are TGTGCCAGCAGGAGTACTAGTTTCGAGCAGTACTTC. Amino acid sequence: CASRSTSFEQYF.

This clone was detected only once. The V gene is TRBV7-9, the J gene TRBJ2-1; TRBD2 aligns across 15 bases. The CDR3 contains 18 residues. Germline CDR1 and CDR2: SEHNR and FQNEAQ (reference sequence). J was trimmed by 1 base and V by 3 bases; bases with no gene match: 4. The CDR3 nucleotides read TGTGCCAGCAGCTTCTTAGGGACTAGCGGGGGGTCCTACAATGAGCAGTTCTTC. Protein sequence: CASSFLGTSGGSYNEQFF.

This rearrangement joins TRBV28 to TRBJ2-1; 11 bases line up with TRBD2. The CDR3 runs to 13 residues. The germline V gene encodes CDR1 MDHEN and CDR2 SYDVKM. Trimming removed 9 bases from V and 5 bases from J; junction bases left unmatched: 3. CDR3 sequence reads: CASVAGGDNEQFF. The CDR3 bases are TGTGCCAGTGTAGCGGGAGGGGACAATGAGCAGTTCTTC.

CDR3 in amino acids: CASKLTFEQFF. For the CDR3, the DNA is TGTGCCAGCAAACTAACGTTTGAGCAGTTCTTC. The J gene is TRBJ2-1, the V gene TRBV6-6; D not certain. CDR1 and CDR2 from the germline V gene are MNHNY and SVGAGI (reference sequence). Trimming pared 7 bases from V and 9 bases from J, leaving 10 bases between. This CDR3 has 11 residues.

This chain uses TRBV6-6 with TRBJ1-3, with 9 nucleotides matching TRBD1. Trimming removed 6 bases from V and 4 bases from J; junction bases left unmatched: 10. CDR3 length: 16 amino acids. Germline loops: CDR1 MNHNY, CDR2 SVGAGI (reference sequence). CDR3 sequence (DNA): TGTGCCAGCAGACCACGGGGACAGGGCTCGGGAAACACCATATATTTT. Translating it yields CASRPRGQGSGNTIYF.

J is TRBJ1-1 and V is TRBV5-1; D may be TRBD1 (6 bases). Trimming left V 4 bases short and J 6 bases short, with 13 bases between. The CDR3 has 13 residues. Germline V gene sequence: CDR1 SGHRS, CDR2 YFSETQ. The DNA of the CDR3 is TGCGCCAGCAGCGTCACAGGGAGTGCTGAAGCTTTCTTT. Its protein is CASSVTGSAEAFF.

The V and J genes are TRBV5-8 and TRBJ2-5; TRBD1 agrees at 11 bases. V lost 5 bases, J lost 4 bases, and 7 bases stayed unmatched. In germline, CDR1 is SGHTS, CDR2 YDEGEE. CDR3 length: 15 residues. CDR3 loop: CASSPGQGAVETQYF. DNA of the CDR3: TGTGCCAGCAGTCCCGGACAGGGGGCGGTAGAGACCCAGTACTTC.

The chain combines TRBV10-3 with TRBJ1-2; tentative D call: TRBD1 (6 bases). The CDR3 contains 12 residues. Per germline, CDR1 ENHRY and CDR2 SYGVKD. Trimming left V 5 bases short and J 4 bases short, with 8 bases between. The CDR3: CAISLDSYGYTF. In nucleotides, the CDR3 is TGTGCCATCAGTTTGGACAGCTATGGCTACACCTTC.

The CDR3: CASSSTSGSYEQYF. CDR3 nucleotide sequence: TGTGCCAGCAGTTCTACTAGCGGCTCCTACGAGCAGTACTTC. This sequence joins TRBV6-5 and TRBJ2-7; 8 nucleotides line up with TRBD2. This CDR3 region has 14 residues. J lost 0 bases, V lost 4 bases, and 2 bases had no gene match. The V gene's germline CDR1 is MNHEY and CDR2 SVGAGI.

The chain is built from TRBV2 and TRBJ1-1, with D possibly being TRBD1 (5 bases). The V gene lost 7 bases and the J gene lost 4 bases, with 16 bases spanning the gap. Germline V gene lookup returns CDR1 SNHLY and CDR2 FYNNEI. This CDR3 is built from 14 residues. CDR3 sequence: CASNPTVLSTEAFF. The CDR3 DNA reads TGTGCCAGCAATCCGACAGTCCTTTCCACTGAAGCTTTCTTT.

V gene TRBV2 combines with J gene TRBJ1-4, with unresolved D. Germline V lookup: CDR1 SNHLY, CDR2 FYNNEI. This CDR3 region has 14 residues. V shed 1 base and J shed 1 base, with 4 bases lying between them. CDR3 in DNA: TGTGCCAGCAGTGAAGGGCAAACTAATGAAAAACTGTTTTTT. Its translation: CASSEGQTNEKLFF.

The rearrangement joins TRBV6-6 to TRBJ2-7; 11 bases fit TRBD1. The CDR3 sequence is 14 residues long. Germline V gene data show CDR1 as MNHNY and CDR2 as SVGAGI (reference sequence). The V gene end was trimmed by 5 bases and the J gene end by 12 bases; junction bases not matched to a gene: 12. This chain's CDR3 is CASSTWDRGSGLYF. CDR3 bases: TGTGCCAGCAGTACGTGGGACAGGGGGAGCGGGCTGTACTTC.

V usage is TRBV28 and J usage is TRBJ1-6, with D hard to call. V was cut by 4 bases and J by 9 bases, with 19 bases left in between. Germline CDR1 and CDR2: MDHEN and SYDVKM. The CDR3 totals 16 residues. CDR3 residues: CASSSSLLLLGSPLHF. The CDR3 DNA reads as TGTGCCAGCAGTTCGTCGCTACTCTTACTCGGTTCACCCCTCCACTTT.